Presented here are 30 T cell receptor beta chains from one specimen sequenced in a study of control samples from healthy donors and cancer patients. The protocol was immunoSEQ multiplex PCR, while the TCRdb copy is restricted to in-frame clones and leaves out a portion. The sample includes about 130,000 clones, 90% to 95% seen only once; the top ten take over 12%. What was sequenced was PBMCs. Receptors originate from a man in his 60s with colorectal cancer.

Points on this clone: This sample also contains other DNA sequences that code for the same CDR3. The chain couples TRBV18 to TRBJ1-5; D unresolved. CDR3 size: 13 residues. In germline, CDR1 is KGHSH, CDR2 LQKENI. V was trimmed by 2 bases and J by 1 base, leaving 3 bases between them. CDR3 bases: TGTGCCAGCTCACCAGGGAGCAATCAGCCCCAGCATTTT. Protein: CASSPGSNQPQHF.

The V gene is TRBV7-2, the J gene TRBJ1-1; D is ambiguous. Germline V gives CDR1 SGHTA, CDR2 FQGNSA. This CDR3 has 15 amino acids. V lost 1 base to trimming and J lost 4 bases, with 13 bases between them. The CDR3 nucleotides read TGTGCCAGCAGCTTAGTAAACGGCGGAACCACTGAAGCTTTCTTT. This codes for CASSLVNGGTTEAFF.

The chain links TRBV5-1 to TRBJ1-2, with D perhaps matching TRBD1 (5 bases). In germline, CDR1 is SGHRS, CDR2 YFSETQ. The CDR3 sequence is 14 residues long. Trimming took 4 bases from V and 0 from J, leaving 10 bases between them. The CDR3 spells CASSPQDSNYGYTF. The DNA of the CDR3 is TGCGCCAGCAGCCCACAGGACTCTAACTATGGCTACACCTTC.

The gene calls are TRBV3-1 (or the pseudogene TRBV3-2) and TRBJ2-2, with TRBD1 matching over 8 bases. J was trimmed by 4 bases and V by 4 bases; bases with no gene match: 5. CDR3 length equals 15 residues. Germline CDR1 reads LGHDT; CDR2 reads YNNKEL (reference sequence). This chain's CDR3 is CASSRTGIFTGELFF. CDR3 in DNA: TGTGCCAGCAGCCGGACAGGGATATTCACCGGGGAGCTGTTTTTT.

This rearrangement joins TRBV6-1 to TRBJ1-1; TRBD1 matches 7 bases. The CDR3 runs 15 residues. Per the germline V gene, CDR1 is MNHNS and CDR2 is SASEGT. V shed 0 bases and J 8 bases; nucleotides not matched to a gene: 9. The CDR3 here is CASSEARGDRYEAFF. Written as DNA, the CDR3 is TGTGCCAGCAGTGAAGCGCGCGGGGACAGATACGAAGCTTTCTTT.

This sequence joins TRBV5-1 and TRBJ2-2; D is uncertain. CDR1 and CDR2 from the germline V gene are SGHRS and YFSETQ. The CDR3 covers 15 residues. With 5 bases removed from V and 4 bases from J, the gap between germline ends came to 15 bases. CDR3 bases: TGCGCCAGCAGACTAAGCGAGGTGTTCACCGGGGAGCTGTTTTTT. Its protein product is CASRLSEVFTGELFF.

The sample holds one count of this clone. The chain carries TRBV25-1 and TRBJ1-1; D is unresolved. V lost 5 bases, J lost 1 base, and 8 bases lay in between. Germline CDR1 MGHDK, CDR2 SYGVNS. This CDR3 has 13 amino acids. CDR3 DNA sequence: TGTGCCAGCAGTCGGTCGGAGAACACTGAAGCTTTCTTT. Protein: CASSRSENTEAFF.

The rearrangement links TRBV2 to TRBJ2-6; D could derive from TRBD1 or TRBD2 (5 bases each). The CDR3 is 18 amino acids. V was clipped by 10 bases and J by 1 base, with 23 bases between them. Germline CDR1 is SNHLY and CDR2 is FYNNEI. CDR3 nucleotides: TGTGCCATCTTCCACAGACGGGGCGCCGATTCTGGGGCCAACGTCCTGACTTTC. It is translated as CAIFHRRGADSGANVLTF.

The chain joins TRBV19 to TRBJ1-3; D unclear. CDR1 is LNHDA, CDR2 SQIVND, per germline (reference sequence). The CDR3 has 14 residues. V lost 7 bases and J lost 0, with 10 bases in between. The CDR3 DNA sequence: TGTGCCAGTATCCAACGGAGCTCTGGAAACACCATATATTTT. It is translated as CASIQRSSGNTIYF.

This chain uses TRBV18 with TRBJ1-4, with 8 bases identical to TRBD1. Germline CDR1 reads KGHSH; CDR2 reads LQKENI. The CDR3 totals 13 residues. J was trimmed by 3 bases and V by 9 bases; bases with no gene match: 3. The CDR3 DNA follows: TGTGCCAGTACAGGGGGAGCTAATGAAAAACTGTTTTTT. This translates into CASTGGANEKLFF. The full variable domain, its missing parts supplied by reference TRBV18 and TRBJ1-4, is NAGVMQNPRHLVRRRGQEARLRCSPMKGHSHVYWYRQLPEEGLKFMVYLQKENIIDESGMPKERFSAEFPKEGPSILRIQQVVRGDSAAYFCASTGGANEKLFFGSGTQLSVL.

The chain employs TRBV10-3 and TRBJ1-1; TRBD1 is a possible D gene (5 bases). V dropped 0 bases and J dropped 4 bases, with 12 bases sitting between them. The CDR3 spans 15 residues. Per the germline V gene, CDR1 is ENHRY and CDR2 is SYGVKD. CDR3 nucleotides: TGTGCCATCAGTGAGTCGTATGGGGGAGGCACTGAAGCTTTCTTT. This translates into CAISESYGGGTEAFF.

In nucleotides, the CDR3 is TGTGCCAGCAGCCCCAATCTGGGGGGGCTTAGTGAGCAGTTCTTC. Its translation: CASSPNLGGLSEQFF. V usage is TRBV11-3 and J usage is TRBJ2-1; tentatively, D is TRBD2 (7 bases). The V and J ends lost 5 bases and 9 bases respectively, with 20 bases between them. This CDR3 is built from 15 residues. Germline V CDR1 and CDR2: SGHNT, YENEEA.

V and J are TRBV28 and TRBJ1-6, with 7 positions matching TRBD1. The CDR3 is 14 amino acids. Germline V gene data show CDR1 as MDHEN and CDR2 as SYDVKM. V lost 2 bases and J lost 9; bases outside the gene matches: 4. The CDR3 sequence: CASSLEAGGSPLHF. For the CDR3, the DNA is TGTGCCAGCAGTTTAGAGGCAGGGGGTTCACCCCTCCACTTT.

The genes are TRBV7-8 and TRBJ2-5, with TRBD2 identical over 10 bases. The germline V gene has CDR1 SGHVS and CDR2 FQNEAQ. V dropped 7 bases and J dropped 5; count of bases not matched to a gene: 7. This CDR3 comprises 14 residues. The CDR3 DNA follows: TGTGCCAGCAACCTAGCGGGGGAGGGGGAGACCCAGTACTTC. Amino acids: CASNLAGEGETQYF.

The rearrangement joins TRBV5-1 to TRBJ2-1; no firm D call. Germline CDR1 and CDR2: SGHRS and YFSETQ. The CDR3 has 14 amino acids. V gave up 1 base and J gave up 9 bases, with 14 bases separating them. CDR3 sequence: CASSLSGSVPEQFF. CDR3 sequence (DNA): TGCGCCAGCAGCTTGAGTGGCAGCGTTCCTGAGCAGTTCTTC.

This clone has only one observation. The V and J genes are TRBV30 and TRBJ2-3, with D possibly TRBD1 on 5 matching bases. Germline CDR1 is GTSNPN and CDR2 is SVGIG (reference sequence). Trimming shortened V by 4 bases and J by 4 bases, and 15 bases separated the two germline ends. The CDR3 is 14 amino acids. CDR3 residues: CAWTPRWGPDTQYF. CDR3 coding DNA: TGTGCCTGGACCCCTAGGTGGGGCCCAGATACGCAGTATTTT.

This chain uses TRBV14 with TRBJ1-3; D not certain. CDR1 and CDR2 from the germline V gene are SGHDN and FVKESK. V dropped 4 bases and J dropped 0 bases, with 7 bases sitting between them. This CDR3 contains 14 residues. CDR3 amino acids: CASSRTYSGNTIYF. In DNA, the CDR3 is TGTGCCAGCAGCCGGACGTACTCTGGAAACACCATATATTTT.

The J gene is TRBJ2-7, the V gene TRBV6-2 or TRBV6-3; TRBD1 is a possible D gene (6 bases). The CDR3 runs 13 residues. Germline CDR1 and CDR2: MNHEY and SVGEGT. V lost 5 bases, J lost 5 bases, and 13 bases lay in between. DNA of the CDR3: TGTGCCAGCAGTGACACAGGGTTACACGAGCAGTACTTC. It specifies CASSDTGLHEQYF.

The rearrangement joins TRBV25-1 to TRBJ1-1, with D possibly being TRBD1 (6 bases). There are 16 residues in the CDR3. In germline, CDR1 is MGHDK, CDR2 SYGVNS. Trimming shortened V by 7 bases and J by 5 bases, and 23 bases separated the two germline ends. CDR3 coding DNA: TGTGCCAGCAAGGGACATAGTGGGGCGGGCAGGACTGAAGCTTTCTTT. Translated: CASKGHSGAGRTEAFF.

The chain combines TRBV7-2 with TRBJ1-2; TRBD1 aligns across 7 bases. Looked up from germline, CDR1 is SGHTA and CDR2 is FQGNSA. The V gene end was trimmed by 7 bases and the J gene end by 2 bases; junction bases not matched to a gene: 7. There are 14 residues in the CDR3. The DNA for the CDR3 is TGTGCCAGCACCGAACCGGGACAGAACTATGGCTACACCTTC. Amino acids: CASTEPGQNYGYTF. The full variable domain, rest sourced from reference TRBV7-2 and TRBJ1-2, is GAGVSQSPSNKVTEKGKDVELRCDPISGHTALYWYRQSLGQGLEFLIYFQGNSAPDKSGLPSDRFSAERTGGSVSTLTIQRTQQEDSAVYLCASTEPGQNYGYTFGSGTRLTVV.

The V gene is TRBV4-1, the J gene TRBJ2-1; D is ambiguous. The CDR3 runs 12 residues. From germline, CDR1 is MGHRA and CDR2 YSYEKL. The germline V and J ends were trimmed by 3 bases and 7 bases, with 7 bases remaining between them. The CDR3 loop is CASSQVRNEQFF. CDR3 nucleotides: TGCGCCAGCAGCCAGGTGCGGAATGAGCAGTTCTTC.

As for this clone: Distinct nucleotide sequences in the sample also encode this CDR3. The chain has TRBV6-6 and TRBJ2-7; possibly TRBD1 or TRBD2 for D (5 bases each). Trimming took off 2 bases at V and 3 bases at J, with 8 bases between the two ends. Germline CDR1 and CDR2: MNHNY and SVGAGI (reference sequence). CDR3 length: 13 residues. In DNA, the CDR3 is TGTGCCAGCAGTTACGGGGGAAGCTACGAGCAGTACTTC. Amino acid sequence: CASSYGGSYEQYF.

V gene TRBV10-3 combines with J gene TRBJ1-1; TRBD1 is a possible D gene (6 bases). This CDR3 has 12 amino acids. CDR1 ENHRY and CDR2 SYGVKD come from the germline V gene. Trimming pared 6 bases from V and 7 bases from J, leaving 12 bases between. This CDR3 reads CAIRSRQDEAFF. For the CDR3, the DNA is TGTGCCATCAGATCAAGACAGGATGAAGCTTTCTTT.

The rearrangement links TRBV3-1 (or the pseudogene TRBV3-2) to TRBJ2-1; maybe TRBD2 (6 bases). The V and J ends lost 0 bases and 8 bases respectively, with 14 bases between them. There are 15 residues in the CDR3. Germline V lookup: CDR1 LGHDT, CDR2 YNNKEL (reference sequence). CDR3 loop: CASSQERRGSDEQFF. The CDR3 bases are TGTGCCAGCAGCCAAGAGAGGCGGGGTTCCGATGAGCAGTTCTTC.

The chain joins TRBV7-2 to TRBJ1-6; 11 nucleotides align to TRBD1. Germline CDR1 is SGHTA and CDR2 is FQGNSA. The CDR3 is made up of 16 amino acids. The V segment lost 3 bases and the J segment 9 bases; nucleotides outside the gene matches: 7. The CDR3 region has the DNA TGTGCCAGCAGCTTCCCCGGACAGGGGGCAAGTTCACCCCTCCACTTT. This translates into CASSFPGQGASSPLHF.

V and J are TRBV7-2 and TRBJ1-1, with TRBD1 identical over 7 bases. The germline CDR1 and CDR2 sequences are SGHTA and FQGNSA. The trim removed 4 bases at V and 2 bases at J, leaving 1 base unmatched. The CDR3 has 13 residues. CDR3 sequence reads: CASSWTGNTEAFF. In DNA, the CDR3 is TGTGCCAGCAGCTGGACAGGAAACACTGAAGCTTTCTTT.

This sequence joins TRBV5-8 and TRBJ2-3; no clear D gene. The CDR3 loop spans 15 amino acids. V was cut by 0 bases and J by 0 bases, with 8 bases left in between. In germline, CDR1 is SGHTS, CDR2 YDEGEE. This CDR3 is CASSLDGTSTDTQYF. The CDR3 DNA follows: TGTGCCAGCAGCTTGGACGGTACTAGCACAGATACGCAGTATTTT.

V and J are TRBV2 and TRBJ1-5; tentatively, D is TRBD1 (5 bases). V lost 6 bases to trimming and J lost 6 bases, with 15 bases between them. CDR3 length: 14 residues. Germline CDR1 and CDR2: SNHLY and FYNNEI. This CDR3 reads CASRMTDAGQPQHF. The CDR3 DNA reads TGTGCCAGCAGGATGACAGACGCGGGTCAGCCCCAGCATTTT.

V and J are TRBV6-2 or TRBV6-3 and TRBJ2-7; 7 positions match TRBD2. CDR3 size: 17 residues. The V gene's germline CDR1 is MNHEY and CDR2 SVGEGT. V lost 0 bases, J lost 0 bases, and 8 bases stayed unmatched. CDR3 sequence reads: CASSYSIVASGSYEQYF. Written as DNA, the CDR3 is TGTGCCAGCAGTTACTCGATTGTCGCTAGCGGCTCCTACGAGCAGTACTTC.

The J gene is TRBJ1-4, the V gene TRBV2; D might be TRBD1 (6 bases). This CDR3 has 15 residues. Trimming stripped 6 bases from V and 2 bases from J, with 13 bases between. From germline, CDR1 is SNHLY and CDR2 FYNNEI. CDR3 protein: CASRAGVSTNEKLFF. The CDR3, as DNA: TGTGCCAGCAGGGCAGGGGTTTCGACTAATGAAAAACTGTTTTTT.